These T cell receptor beta chains were read from a single sample in a study of blood T cell repertoires in COVID-19. Profiled with immunoSEQ multiplex PCR; TCRdb holds only in-frame clones, not every one. Of about 370,000 clones in the sample, 75% to 90% were seen once. Source material: PBMCs or T cells enriched from blood (not recorded which). The receptor source for this set is a man aged 18 to 30 who had recovered from COVID-19. Both conserved end residues are part of each CDR3.

J gene	V gene	CDR3 protein
TRBJ2-3	TRBV5-1	CASRPGTSSTDTQYF
TRBJ2-2	TRBV19	CASSLRDRGLFAGELFF
TRBJ2-7	TRBV3-1/TRBV3-2	CASSQAFTGVEQYF
TRBJ1-1	TRBV27	CASSLTPAQGDGAFF
TRBJ2-1	TRBV4-3	CASSQDPGPNEQFF
TRBJ2-3	TRBV5-4	CASSLEAGGADTQYF
TRBJ2-5	TRBV5-1	CASSLTRHPLWYF
TRBJ2-7	TRBV6-6	CASRSDTRTSYEQYF
TRBJ2-7	TRBV11-2	CASSLDPRGGLSEQYF
TRBJ1-6	TRBV6-5	CASSYQGEYGNSPLHF
TRBJ1-1	TRBV6-5	CASSSQQGQQAFF
TRBJ2-3	TRBV5-6	CASRNPRSTDTQYF
TRBJ1-1	TRBV19	CASKFSPQGMNTEAFF
TRBJ1-6	TRBV18	CASSPSGTYNSPLHF
TRBJ1-3	TRBV3-1/TRBV3-2	CASSSRTPASGNTIYF
TRBJ1-4	TRBV4-1	CASSFGQINEKLFF
TRBJ2-1	TRBV5-5	CASKSGTVARYNEQFF
TRBJ2-3	TRBV6-2/TRBV6-3	CASSYAGTNTDTQYF
TRBJ1-5	TRBV19	CATSGDRNQPQHF
TRBJ2-3	TRBV18	CASSPLAGAQGNTQYF
TRBJ1-5	TRBV10-3	CAISRDRFNQPQHF
TRBJ2-7	TRBV15	CATSRMTGERPYEQYF
TRBJ1-4	TRBV2	CASKDGGQREKLFF
TRBJ1-4	TRBV9	CASWNQRNEKLFF
TRBJ2-1	TRBV27	CASSLPPASSYNEQFF
TRBJ2-3	TRBV21-1	CASILLLGADTQYF
TRBJ2-1	TRBV3-1/TRBV3-2	CASSQETLSSYNEQFF
TRBJ1-5	TRBV7-8	CASSSRSDRAGNQPQHF
TRBJ1-5	TRBV27	CASSLQWSNQPQHF
TRBJ1-5	TRBV6-2/TRBV6-3	CASSWGGSNQPQHF
TRBJ2-1	TRBV7-8	CASSSFGGRAYNEQFF
TRBJ2-3	TRBV5-6	CASSFGGDTQYF
TRBJ2-1	TRBV6-1	CASSEGGTEQFF
TRBJ2-2	TRBV14	CASRTNRTANTGELFF
TRBJ1-2	TRBV6-1	CASSERTGQATGYTF
TRBJ1-6	TRBV5-4	CASSLDVGQVNSPLHF
TRBJ2-2	TRBV24-1	CATSDPQGAGELFF
TRBJ1-1	TRBV19	CASSRGTRNTEAFF
TRBJ2-2	TRBV7-3	CASSPGTGETGELFF
TRBJ2-6	TRBV7-9	CASSLFRGPGANVLTF
TRBJ2-1	TRBV14	CASSPLSAHNEQFF
TRBJ2-5	TRBV19	CASSMAALAGRETQYF
TRBJ1-2	TRBV29-1	CSAPDRQGGYTF
TRBJ2-2	TRBV6-6	CAVRPPQTNTGELFF
TRBJ2-7	TRBV2	CASRTQGPEQYF
TRBJ1-5	TRBV19	CASSIPSAPGANQPQHF
TRBJ1-1	TRBV7-9	CASSLVNSAEAFF
TRBJ2-2	TRBV11-2	CASSSEQGTNTGELFF
TRBJ2-2	TRBV9	CASSVEQGNTGELFF